The next 10 T cell receptor beta chains were all read from a single sample in a study of CD8+CD57+ T cells in acquired aplastic anemia. Previously, flow cytometry had revealed CD8+CD57+ cell expansion in the patients chosen for sequencing. Genomic DNA, the template, was used for profiling of the TCR beta VDJ and CDR3. TCRdb analysed the reads with MiXCR anew, one entry per CDR3 protein. The sample shows under 350,000 distinct CDR3 sequences, roughly 61% of them seen only once. The source material was sorted CD4+, CD8+, or CD8+CD57+ T cells (not recorded which) from PBMCs. Receptors originate from a human donor with aplastic anemia.

The chain combines TRBV15 with TRBJ2-5, with a weak D call TRBD2 (7 bases). The J call is doubtful: the DNA matches TRBJ2-7 better. CDR1 is LNHNV, CDR2 YYDKDF, per germline (reference sequence). The CDR3 has 15 residues. CDR3 nucleotides: TGTGCCACCAAAAGTGGGAGGGGGACCTCCTACGAGCAGTACTTC. Amino acid sequence: CATKSGRGTSYEQYF.

As concerns this clonotype: A read error may produce the germline difference seen at one junction end. The chain joins TRBV7-9 to TRBJ1-3; TRBD1 matches at 9 bases. Germline CDR1 is SEHNR and CDR2 is FQNEAQ (reference sequence). The CDR3 has 16 residues. The DNA of the CDR3 is TGTGCCAGCAGCCCAGGGACAGGGACCTCTGGAAGCACCATATACTTT. This gives the protein CASSPGTGTSGSTIYF.

As concerns this clonotype: The germline gene is not matched at one end of the junction; a read error may be the cause. This rearrangement joins TRBV15 to TRBJ2-3, with 16 bases identical to TRBD2. Germline lookup yields CDR1 LNHNV and CDR2 YYDKDF (reference sequence). CDR3 length: 20 amino acids. The DNA for the CDR3 is TGTGCCACCAGCGGAGAAATCGGGACTAGCGGGGGGGCGTCATCCGATACGCAGTATTTT. Residues: CATSGEIGTSGGASSDTQYF.

This chain joins TRBV12-3 or TRBV12-4 and TRBJ2-1, with D perhaps matching TRBD1 (7 bases). The V end was cut by 7 bases, the J end by 3 bases, with 13 bases between. The CDR3 is 14 residues long. The CDR3 sequence: CASTPGGYYNEQFF. DNA for the CDR3: TGTGCCAGCACCCCAGGGGGGTACTACAATGAGCAGTTCTTC.

This clonotype is a singleton in its sample. One junction end disagrees with the germline gene, perhaps due to a read error. The V call is TRBV7-2, the J call TRBJ1-6; D is uncertain. CDR3 size: 11 residues. Germline V gene lookup returns CDR1 SGHTA and CDR2 FQGNSA. This CDR3 reads CASSLNSHLHF. DNA for the CDR3: TGTGCCAGCAGCCTAAATTCACACCTCCACTTT.

The chain is built from TRBV2 and TRBJ1-4; TRBD1 is a possible D gene (5 bases). V lost 6 bases to trimming and J lost 7 bases, with 18 bases between them. The CDR3 is made up of 15 amino acids. The germline V gene encodes CDR1 SNHLY and CDR2 FYNNEI. In DNA form, the CDR3 reads TGTGCCAGCAGCCAAGAAGGGGTTAGGGGTGAAAAACTGTTTTTT. Translating it yields CASSQEGVRGEKLFF.

This clonotype was recorded many times. The chain has TRBV2 and TRBJ2-3; a possible D gene is TRBD2 (6 bases). This CDR3 is built from 13 residues. V was shortened by 4 bases and J by 3 bases, with 8 bases between the two germline ends. Germline V CDR1 and CDR2: SNHLY, FYNNEI. The CDR3 region has the DNA TGTGCCAGCAGTGTGGAGGGGACAGATACGCAGTATTTT. Translation: CASSVEGTDTQYF.

The V gene is TRBV15, the J gene TRBJ2-7; D unclear. The V end was cut by 0 bases, the J end by 5 bases, with 17 bases between. The V gene's germline CDR1 is LNHNV and CDR2 YYDKDF (reference sequence). This CDR3 has 16 residues. CDR3 DNA: TGTGCCACCAGCAGAGATCTAGGAGCTAACGGGCACGAGCAGTACTTC. This codes for CATSRDLGANGHEQYF. Supplemented by reference TRBV15 and TRBJ2-7, the full variable domain reads DAMVIQNPRYQVTQFGKPVTLSCSQTLNHNVMYWYQQKSSQAPKLLFHYYDKDFNNEADTPDNFQSRRPNTSFCFLDIRSPGLGDTAMYLCATSRDLGANGHEQYFGPGTRLTVT.

This clonotype turned up a few times. The chain is built from TRBV18 and TRBJ2-1; the D gene is possibly TRBD1 (6 bases). The CDR3 is 16 amino acids. Per germline, CDR1 KGHSH and CDR2 LQKENI. Trimming cost V 3 bases and J 4 bases, with 16 bases left between them. CDR3 loop: CASSPRTESFYNEQFF. In nucleotides, the CDR3 is TGTGCCAGCTCACCCCGGACAGAAAGTTTTTACAATGAGCAGTTCTTC.

This clonotype was seen just once. This chain uses TRBV5-1 with TRBJ2-5; 7 nucleotides match TRBD1. Trimming took 5 bases from V and 5 from J; bases not matched to a gene: 6. The CDR3 is made up of 13 amino acids. Per the germline V gene, CDR1 is SGHRS and CDR2 is YFSETQ. As DNA, the CDR3 is TGCGCCAGCAGGATACAGGGGCCGGAGACCCAGTACTTC. It is translated as CASRIQGPETQYF.